This TCR beta chain comes out of a study of regulatory T cells in long-lasting Graves disease. About this clonotype: This could be a read error, since a much larger clone is one nucleotide away. The conserved phenylalanine or tryptophan is not found at the CDR3 terminus, so this likely reflects a read error.

The time point: newly diagnosed GD, antithyroid drugs for less than 3 months. Scientists built the TCR library using RNA that was extracted from PBMCs. A volume of roughly 9.9 milliliters of peripheral blood was collected in EDTA tubes. Researchers made TCR beta libraries by using iRepertoire HTBI primers and running Arm-PCR on CDR3 regions. TCRdb re-called the multiplex PCR reads with MiXCR, one entry per CDR3 protein. The repertoire includes fewer than 550,000 distinct CDR3 sequences, about 16% of them detected once, and 25% sits in the top ten. These data were likewise used in another study, on T cells in Graves' hyperthyroidism and ophthalmopathy. That source notes: Exclusions: uncontrolled infection, other autoimmune disease, pregnancy, lactation.

This clonotype was sampled from a woman aged 35-65 years with Graves disease. The sequences come from peripheral blood mononuclear cells (PBMCs), collected at new diagnosis, from a patient treated with antithyroid drugs.

The CDR3 bases are TGTGCCAGCAGTTTATGGGAGGACTATGGCTACACCTCC. Translated, it gives CASSLWEDYGYTS. This rearrangement joins TRBV12-3 or TRBV12-4 to TRBJ1-2; D not resolved. V lost 2 bases, J lost 3 bases, and 7 bases lay in between. This CDR3 comprises 13 residues.